This T cell receptor beta chain comes out of a study of OX40 agonist ivuxolimab in advanced cancers. Turning to the study itself: As their treatment, patients were administered ivuxolimab, an agonistic anti-OX40 (CD134) antibody.

With baseline, cycle 4 day 1, and cycle 7 day 1 as timepoints, blood was sampled. The repertoire was sequenced with immunoSEQ multiplex PCR; TCRdb's copy has only in-frame clones and lacks some. Among 65,000 to 100,000 clones listed, roughly 94% were seen once. General study results and limits: At 0.1 to 3.0 mg/kg, clonal expansion of CD4+ and CD8+ blood T cells had occurred by week 6.

Remarks on this clone: What it binds is unknown.

The CDR3 length is 15 residues. Germline V lookup: CDR1 SGHTA, CDR2 FQGTGA. Between the trimmed V and J ends, which lost 6 bases and 6 bases, there was a span of 18 bases. The sample was CD4+ or CD8+ T cells sorted from blood, taken in a trial of the OX40 agonist ivuxolimab. The chain recombines TRBV7-3 with TRBJ2-1; a weak D match, TRBD2 (5 bases). The TCR was taken from an adult with an advanced solid tumor such as melanoma, head and neck, liver or kidney cancer. The CDR3: CASSPGPLVLNEQFF. The CDR3 nucleotides are TGTGCCAGCAGTCCAGGCCCACTAGTACTCAATGAGCAGTTCTTC.